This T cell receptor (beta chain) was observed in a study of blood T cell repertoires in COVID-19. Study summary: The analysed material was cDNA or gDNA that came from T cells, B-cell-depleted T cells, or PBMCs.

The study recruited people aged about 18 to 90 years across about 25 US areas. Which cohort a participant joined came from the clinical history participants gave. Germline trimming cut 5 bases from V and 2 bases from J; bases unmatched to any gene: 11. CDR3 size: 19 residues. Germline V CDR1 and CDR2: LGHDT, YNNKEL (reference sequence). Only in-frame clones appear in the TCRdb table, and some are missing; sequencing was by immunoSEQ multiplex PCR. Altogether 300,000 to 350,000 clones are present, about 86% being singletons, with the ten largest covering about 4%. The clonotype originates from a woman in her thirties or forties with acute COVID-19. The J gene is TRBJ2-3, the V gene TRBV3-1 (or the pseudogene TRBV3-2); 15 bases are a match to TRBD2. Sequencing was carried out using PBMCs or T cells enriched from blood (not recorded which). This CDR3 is CASSDFVGTSGGSTDTQYF. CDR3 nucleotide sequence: TGTGCCAGCAGCGATTTCGTCGGGACTAGCGGGGGGTCCACAGATACGCAGTATTTT.